Listed here is a single TCR beta chain. Antigen specificity is unknown. Whole blood that had not undergone T cell sorting provided the isolated total RNA. This sample was included in a study of monozygotic twins with inflammatory bowel disease. Study-level results: It was in IBD patients that TCRbeta diversity (inverse Simpson) was lower than in healthy co-twins.

Eight separate reactions for every sample produced the cDNA. Using TCRalpha and TCRbeta cDNA, the researchers carried out two nested PCRs that lasted around 15 and 9 cycles. TCRdb reworked the 5' RACE reads into one entry per CDR3 protein, no DNA. The table lists over 200,000 distinct CDR3 sequences. This CDR3 contains 14 residues. From germline, CDR1 is SGHRS and CDR2 YFSETQ. The sequenced sample was blood. The origin of this receptor is a human donor with ulcerative colitis or Crohn's disease, or a healthy co-twin of an affected twin (not recorded which). The gene calls are TRBV5-1 and TRBJ2-5. The CDR3 loop is CASSLADYEETQYF. The whole variable domain, filled in from reference TRBV5-1 and TRBJ2-5, reads KAGVTQTPRYLIKTRGQQVTLSCSPISGHRSVSWYQQTPGQGLQFLFEYFSETQRNKGNFPGRFSGRQFSNSRSEMNVSTLELGDSALYLCASSLADYEETQYFGPGTRLLVL.